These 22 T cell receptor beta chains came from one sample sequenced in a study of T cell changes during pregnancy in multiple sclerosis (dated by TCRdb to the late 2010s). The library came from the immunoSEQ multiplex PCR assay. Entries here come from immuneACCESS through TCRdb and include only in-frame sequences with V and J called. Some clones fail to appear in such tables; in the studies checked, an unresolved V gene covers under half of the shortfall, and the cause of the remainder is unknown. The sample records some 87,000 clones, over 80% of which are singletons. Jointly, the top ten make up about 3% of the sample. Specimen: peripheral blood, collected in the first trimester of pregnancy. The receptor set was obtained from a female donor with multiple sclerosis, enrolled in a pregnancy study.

CDR3 DNA: TGTGCCAGCAGCCACCCCGGACAGGCCACCGGGGAGCTGTTTTTT. Translated, it gives CASSHPGQATGELFF. The chain combines TRBV5-4 with TRBJ2-2; TRBD1 matches 7 bases. The CDR3 is 15 residues long. CDR1 is SGHNT and CDR2 is YYREEE in the germline V gene (reference sequence). The V gene end was trimmed by 4 bases and the J gene end by 4 bases; junction bases not matched to a gene: 7. The whole variable domain, remainder taken from reference TRBV5-4 and TRBJ2-2, is ETGVTQSPTHLIKTRGQQVTLRCSSQSGHNTVSWYQQALGQGPQFIFQYYREEENGRGNFPPRFSGLQFPNYSSELNVNALELDDSALYLCASSHPGQATGELFFGEGSRLTVL.

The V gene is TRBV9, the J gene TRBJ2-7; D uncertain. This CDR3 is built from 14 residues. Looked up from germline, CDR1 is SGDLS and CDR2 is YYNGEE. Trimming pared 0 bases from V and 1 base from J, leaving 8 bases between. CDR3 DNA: TGTGCCAGCAGCGTAGAACCAGAATCCTACGAGCAGTACTTC. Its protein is CASSVEPESYEQYF.

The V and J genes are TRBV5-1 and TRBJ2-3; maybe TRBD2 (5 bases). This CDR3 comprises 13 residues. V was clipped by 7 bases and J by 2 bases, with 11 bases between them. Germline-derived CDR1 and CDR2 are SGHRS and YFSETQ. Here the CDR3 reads CASGRGTTDTQYF. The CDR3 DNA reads TGCGCCAGCGGCCGGGGAACCACAGATACGCAGTATTTT. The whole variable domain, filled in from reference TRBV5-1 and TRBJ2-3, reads KAGVTQTPRYLIKTRGQQVTLSCSPISGHRSVSWYQQTPGQGLQFLFEYFSETQRNKGNFPGRFSGRQFSNSRSEMNVSTLELGDSALYLCASGRGTTDTQYFGPGTRLTVL.

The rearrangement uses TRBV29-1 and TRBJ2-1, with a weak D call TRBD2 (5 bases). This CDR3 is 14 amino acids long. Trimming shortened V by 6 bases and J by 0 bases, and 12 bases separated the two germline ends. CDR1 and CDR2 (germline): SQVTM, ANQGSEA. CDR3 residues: CSVDSESSYNEQFF. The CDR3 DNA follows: TGCAGCGTGGATAGCGAGAGCTCCTACAATGAGCAGTTCTTC.

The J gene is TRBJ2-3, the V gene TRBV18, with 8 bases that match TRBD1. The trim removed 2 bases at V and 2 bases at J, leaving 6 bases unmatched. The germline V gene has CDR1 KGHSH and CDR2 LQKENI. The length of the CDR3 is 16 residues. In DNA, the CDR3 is TGTGCCAGCTCACCATCGATGACAGGGGCCACAGATACGCAGTATTTT. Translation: CASSPSMTGATDTQYF.

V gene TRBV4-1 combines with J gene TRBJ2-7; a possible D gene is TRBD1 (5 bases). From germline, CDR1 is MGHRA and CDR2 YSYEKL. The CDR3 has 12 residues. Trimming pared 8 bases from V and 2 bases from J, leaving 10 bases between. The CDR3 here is CASGHSTYEQYF. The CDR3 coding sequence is TGCGCCAGCGGACACAGCACCTACGAGCAGTACTTC.

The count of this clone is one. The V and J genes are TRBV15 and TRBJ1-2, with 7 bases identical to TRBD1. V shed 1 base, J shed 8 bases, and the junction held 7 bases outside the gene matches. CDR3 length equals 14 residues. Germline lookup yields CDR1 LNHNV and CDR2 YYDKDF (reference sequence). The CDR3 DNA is TGTGCCACCAGCAGAGTAGGGGGCGCCTGGGGCTACACCTTC. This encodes CATSRVGGAWGYTF. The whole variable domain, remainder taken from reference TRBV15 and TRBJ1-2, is DAMVIQNPRYQVTQFGKPVTLSCSQTLNHNVMYWYQQKSSQAPKLLFHYYDKDFNNEADTPDNFQSRRPNTSFCFLDIRSPGLGDTAMYLCATSRVGGAWGYTFGSGTRLTVV.

CDR3 residues: CASTERTGANVLTF. CDR3 sequence (DNA): TGTGCCAGCACTGAGCGGACTGGGGCCAACGTCCTGACTTTC. The chain carries TRBV6-5 and TRBJ2-6, with TRBD2 as a possible D gene (5 bases). From germline, CDR1 is MNHEY and CDR2 SVGAGI. The CDR3 has 14 residues. Trimming shortened V by 7 bases and J by 2 bases, and 9 bases separated the two germline ends.

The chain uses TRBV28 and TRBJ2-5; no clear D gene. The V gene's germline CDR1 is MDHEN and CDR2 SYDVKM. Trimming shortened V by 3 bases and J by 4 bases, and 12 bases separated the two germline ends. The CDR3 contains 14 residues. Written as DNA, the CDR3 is TGTGCCAGCAGTTTGTCGAGGAGAATAGAGACCCAGTACTTC. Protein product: CASSLSRRIETQYF.

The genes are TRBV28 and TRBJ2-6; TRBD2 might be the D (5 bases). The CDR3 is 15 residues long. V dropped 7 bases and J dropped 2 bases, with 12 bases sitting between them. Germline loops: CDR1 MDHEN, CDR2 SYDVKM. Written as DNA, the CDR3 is TGTGCCAGCAAGACTGTGGGAGCTGGGGCCAACGTCCTGACTTTC. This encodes CASKTVGAGANVLTF.

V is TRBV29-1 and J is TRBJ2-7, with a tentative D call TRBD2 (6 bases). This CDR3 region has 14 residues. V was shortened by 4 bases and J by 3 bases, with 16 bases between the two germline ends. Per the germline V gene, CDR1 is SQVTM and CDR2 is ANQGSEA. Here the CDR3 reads CSVGRDLGGYEQYF. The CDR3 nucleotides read TGCAGCGTTGGGCGGGACCTCGGAGGCTACGAGCAGTACTTC.

The CDR3 here is CASSPRTSGRWGEQYF. CDR3 nucleotides: TGTGCCAGCAGCCCTAGGACTAGCGGGAGGTGGGGCGAGCAGTACTTC. The J gene is TRBJ2-7, the V gene TRBV14, with 14 bases matching TRBD2. Germline CDR1 SGHDN, CDR2 FVKESK. CDR3 length: 16 residues. V trimming: 4 bases; J trimming: 6 bases; junction bases outside the gene matches: 8.

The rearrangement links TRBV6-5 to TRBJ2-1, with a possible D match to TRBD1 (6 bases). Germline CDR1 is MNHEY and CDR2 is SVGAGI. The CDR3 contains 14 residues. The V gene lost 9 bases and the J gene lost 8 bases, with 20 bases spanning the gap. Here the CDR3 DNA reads TGTGCCAGGGGATCAGGGGCAGGGGCTCATGAGCAGTTCTTC. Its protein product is CARGSGAGAHEQFF.

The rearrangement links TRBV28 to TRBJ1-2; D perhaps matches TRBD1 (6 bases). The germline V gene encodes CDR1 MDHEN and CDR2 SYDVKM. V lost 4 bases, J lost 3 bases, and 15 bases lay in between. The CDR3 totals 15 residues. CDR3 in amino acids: CASSYYRAGHYGYTF. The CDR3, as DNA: TGTGCCAGCAGTTATTACAGGGCCGGTCACTATGGCTACACCTTC.

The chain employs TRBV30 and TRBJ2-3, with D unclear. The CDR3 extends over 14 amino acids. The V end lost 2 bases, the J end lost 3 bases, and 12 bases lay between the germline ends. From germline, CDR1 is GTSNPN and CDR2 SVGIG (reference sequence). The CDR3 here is CAWSPGPKTDTQYF. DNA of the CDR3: TGTGCCTGGAGTCCCGGTCCCAAAACAGATACGCAGTATTTT.

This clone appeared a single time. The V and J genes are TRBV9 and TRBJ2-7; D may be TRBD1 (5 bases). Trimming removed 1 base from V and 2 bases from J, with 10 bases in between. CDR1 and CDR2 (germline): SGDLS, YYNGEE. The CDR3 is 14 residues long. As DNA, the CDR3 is TGTGCCAGCAGCGTAACAGCAGGGCCCTACGAGCAGTACTTC. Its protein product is CASSVTAGPYEQYF.

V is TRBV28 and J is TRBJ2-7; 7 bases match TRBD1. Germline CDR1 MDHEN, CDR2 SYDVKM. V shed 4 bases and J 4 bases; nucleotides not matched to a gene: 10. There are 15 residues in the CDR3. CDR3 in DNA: TGTGCCAGCAGTTCCTCCGGGACAGAATCTTACGAGCAGTACTTC. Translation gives CASSSSGTESYEQYF. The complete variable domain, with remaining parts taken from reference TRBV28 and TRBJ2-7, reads DVKVTQSSRYLVKRTGEKVFLECVQDMDHENMFWYRQDPGLGLRLIYFSYDVKMKEKGDIPEGYSVSREKKERFSLILESASTNQTSMYLCASSSSGTESYEQYFGPGTRLTVT.

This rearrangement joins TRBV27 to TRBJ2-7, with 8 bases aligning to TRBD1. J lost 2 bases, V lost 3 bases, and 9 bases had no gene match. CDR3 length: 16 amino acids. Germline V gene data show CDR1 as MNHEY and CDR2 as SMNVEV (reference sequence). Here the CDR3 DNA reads TGTGCCAGCAGTTTTGGCACAGGGGGGAACACCTACGAGCAGTACTTC. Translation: CASSFGTGGNTYEQYF.

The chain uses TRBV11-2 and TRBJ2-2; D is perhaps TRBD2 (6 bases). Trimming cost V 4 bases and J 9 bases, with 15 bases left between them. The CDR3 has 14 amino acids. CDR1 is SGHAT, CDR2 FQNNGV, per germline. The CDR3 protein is CASSSLAVHRELFF. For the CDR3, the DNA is TGTGCCAGCAGCTCCTTAGCGGTCCACCGGGAGCTGTTTTTT.

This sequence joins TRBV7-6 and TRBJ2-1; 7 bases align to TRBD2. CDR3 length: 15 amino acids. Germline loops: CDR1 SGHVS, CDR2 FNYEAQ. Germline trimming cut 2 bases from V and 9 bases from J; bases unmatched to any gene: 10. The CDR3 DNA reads TGTGCCAGCAGCTTACTTCGACTAGCACGCAGTGAGCAGTTCTTC. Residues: CASSLLRLARSEQFF.

As DNA, the CDR3 is TGCGCCAGCAGCCAAGATGGACAGGCGATCTCTGGGGCCAACGTCCTGACTTTC. Protein: CASSQDGQAISGANVLTF. The chain combines TRBV4-3 with TRBJ2-6, with 7 bases lining up with TRBD1. This CDR3 spans 18 amino acids. Per the germline V gene, CDR1 is LGHNA and CDR2 is YSLEER. The V gene end was trimmed by 0 bases and the J gene end by 0 bases; junction bases not matched to a gene: 5.

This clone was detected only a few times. The CDR3 protein is CASSHEGGTYNEQFF. CDR3 sequence (DNA): TGTGCCAGCAGCCACGAGGGGGGGACCTACAATGAGCAGTTCTTC. V usage is TRBV6-4 and J usage is TRBJ2-1; D possibly corresponds to TRBD2 (7 bases). This CDR3 spans 15 amino acids. Germline V gene lookup returns CDR1 MRHNA and CDR2 SNTAGT. Trimming removed 6 bases from V and 2 bases from J, with 14 bases in between.